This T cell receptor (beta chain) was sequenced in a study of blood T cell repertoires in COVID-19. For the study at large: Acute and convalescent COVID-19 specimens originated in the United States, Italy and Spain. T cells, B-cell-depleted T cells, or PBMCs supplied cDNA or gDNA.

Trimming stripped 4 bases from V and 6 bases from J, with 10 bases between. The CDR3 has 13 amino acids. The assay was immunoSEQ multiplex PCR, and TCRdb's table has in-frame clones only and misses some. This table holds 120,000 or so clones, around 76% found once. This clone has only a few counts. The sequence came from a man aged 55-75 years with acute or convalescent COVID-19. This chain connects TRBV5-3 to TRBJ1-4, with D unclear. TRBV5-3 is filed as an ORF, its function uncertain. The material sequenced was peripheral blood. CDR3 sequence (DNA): TGTGCCAGAAGCATCGCAGGCGATGAAAAACTGTTTTTT. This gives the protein CARSIAGDEKLFF.